This TCR beta chain was captured by sequencing in a study of blood T cell repertoires in COVID-19. Overall study: The United States, Italy and Spain were the sources of the acute and convalescent COVID-19 samples. Sources were T cells, B-cell-depleted T cells, or PBMCs; the material itself was cDNA or gDNA.

Sequencing was performed with immunoSEQ multiplex PCR; in TCRdb, only in-frame clones are kept and a portion is missing. This sample carries roughly 190,000 clones, around 83% of them seen once, and the ten largest clones take 2.9%. CDR1 and CDR2 (germline): SGHTA, FQGNSA. Deletions cut 7 bases from V and 5 bases from J, with 14 bases between. The CDR3 length is 14 residues. The sequence came from a man in his forties or fifties with active or convalescent COVID-19. This chain connects TRBV7-2 to TRBJ1-4; TRBD1 is a possible D gene (6 bases). The sample consisted of peripheral blood. In nucleotides, the CDR3 is TGTGCCAGCAACCAGGGGTTCGGAAATGAAAAACTGTTTTTT. Amino acid sequence: CASNQGFGNEKLFF.